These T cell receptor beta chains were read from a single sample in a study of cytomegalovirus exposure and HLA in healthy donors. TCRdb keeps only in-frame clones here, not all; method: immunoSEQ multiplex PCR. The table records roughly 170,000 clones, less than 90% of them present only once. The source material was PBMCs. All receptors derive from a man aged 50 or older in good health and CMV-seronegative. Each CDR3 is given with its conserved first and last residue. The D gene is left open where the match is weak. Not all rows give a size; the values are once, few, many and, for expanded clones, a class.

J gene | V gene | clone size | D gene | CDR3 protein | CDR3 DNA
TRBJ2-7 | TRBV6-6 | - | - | CASRVPGHYEQYF | TGTGCCAGCAGAGTACCCGGACACTACGAGCAGTACTTC
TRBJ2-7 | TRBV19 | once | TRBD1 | CASSISGTGGHEQYF | TGTGCCAGTAGTATTTCCGGGACAGGGGGTCACGAGCAGTACTTC
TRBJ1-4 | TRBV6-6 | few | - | CASSSRYEKLFF | TGTGCCAGCAGTTCCCGTTATGAAAAACTGTTTTTT
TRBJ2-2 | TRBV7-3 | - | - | CASSSRTPPGGELFF | TGTGCCAGCAGCTCGAGGACTCCCCCCGGCGGGGAGCTGTTTTTT
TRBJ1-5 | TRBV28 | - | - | CASRSLRQNLNQPQHF | TGTGCCAGCAGGAGTCTCCGACAAAATCTCAATCAGCCCCAGCATTTT
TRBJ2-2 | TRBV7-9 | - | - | CASSSLYGELFF | TGTGCCAGCAGCTCACTATACGGGGAGCTGTTTTTT
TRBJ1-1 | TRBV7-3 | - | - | CASSLKPGGNTEAFF | TGTGCCAGCAGCTTAAAACCGGGGGGGAACACTGAAGCTTTCTTT
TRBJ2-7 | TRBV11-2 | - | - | CASSLDLAISEQYF | TGTGCCAGCAGCTTAGATCTGGCAATCAGCGAGCAGTACTTC
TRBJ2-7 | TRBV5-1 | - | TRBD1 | CASSSRTGEDEQYF | TGCGCCAGCAGCTCACGGACAGGGGAAGACGAGCAGTACTTC
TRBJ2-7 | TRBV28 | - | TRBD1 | CASSPSGTAPYEQYF | TGTGCCAGCAGCCCTTCCGGGACAGCACCCTACGAGCAGTACTTC
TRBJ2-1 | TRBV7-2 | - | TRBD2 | CASSQNLAGGLYNEQFF | TGTGCCAGCAGCCAAAACTTAGCGGGGGGCCTATACAATGAGCAGTTCTTC
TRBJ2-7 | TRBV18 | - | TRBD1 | CASSIGQGAYEQYF | TGTGCCAGCTCAATCGGACAGGGGGCTTACGAGCAGTACTTC
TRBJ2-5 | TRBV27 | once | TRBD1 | CARSIPGQGERQETQYF | TGTGCCAGATCAATACCGGGACAGGGAGAGAGACAAGAGACCCAGTACTTC
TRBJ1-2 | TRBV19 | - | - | CASSMGARDYGYTF | TGTGCCAGTAGTATGGGGGCGCGGGACTATGGCTACACCTTC
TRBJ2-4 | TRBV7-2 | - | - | CASSPGGKNIQYF | TGTGCCAGCAGCCCCGGCGGTAAGAACATTCAGTACTTC
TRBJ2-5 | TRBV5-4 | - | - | CASSFPGETQYF | TGTGCCAGCAGCTTCCCGGGGGAGACCCAGTACTTC
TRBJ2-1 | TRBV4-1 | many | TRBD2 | CASSRDPGGGPYNEQFF | TGCGCCAGCAGCCGCGACCCCGGGGGGGGACCCTACAATGAGCAGTTCTTC
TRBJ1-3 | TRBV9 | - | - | CASSASASGGPRDPFSGNTIYF | TGTGCCAGCAGCGCTTCGGCAAGCGGGGGGCCACGAGATCCTTTCTCTGGAAACACCATATATTTT
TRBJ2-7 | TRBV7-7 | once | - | CASSVRGPSATRYEQYF | TGTGCTAGCAGCGTACGAGGGCCTAGCGCAACCCGCTACGAGCAGTACTTC
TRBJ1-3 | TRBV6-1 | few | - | CASSEAFMGGGNTIYF | TGTGCCAGCAGTGAAGCGTTTATGGGAGGCGGAAACACCATATATTTT
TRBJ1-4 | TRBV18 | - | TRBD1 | CASSPGQGAQKNEKLFF | TGTGCCAGCTCACCGGGACAGGGGGCACAGAAGAATGAAAAACTGTTTTTT
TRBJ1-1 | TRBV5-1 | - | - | CASSLVSSGVNTEAFF | TGCGCCAGCAGCTTGGTATCTTCAGGGGTCAACACTGAAGCTTTCTTT
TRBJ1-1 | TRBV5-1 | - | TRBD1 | CASSLGGGLTEAFF | TGCGCCAGCAGCTTGGGAGGGGGCCTCACTGAAGCTTTCTTT
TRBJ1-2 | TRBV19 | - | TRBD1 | CASSIVSAGQGYGYTF | TGTGCCAGTAGTATAGTTTCGGCGGGACAGGGGTATGGCTACACCTTC
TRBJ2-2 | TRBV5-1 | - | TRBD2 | CASSLERGTNTGELFF | TGCGCCAGCAGCTTGGAGCGGGGGACGAACACCGGGGAGCTGTTTTTT
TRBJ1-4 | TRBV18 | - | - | CASSPFRQRPTNEKLFF | TGTGCCAGCTCACCATTTAGACAGCGCCCAACTAATGAAAAACTGTTTTTT
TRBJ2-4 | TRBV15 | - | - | CATSRAGGGFTLAKNIQYF | TGTGCCACCAGCAGAGCGGGGGGCGGATTTACGTTAGCCAAAAACATTCAGTACTTC
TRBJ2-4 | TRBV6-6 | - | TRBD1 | CASIAGGSAKNIQYF | TGTGCCAGCATCGCAGGGGGCTCAGCCAAAAACATTCAGTACTTC
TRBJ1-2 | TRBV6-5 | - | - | CASGGGSNYGYTF | TGTGCCAGCGGGGGAGGGTCAAACTATGGCTACACCTTC
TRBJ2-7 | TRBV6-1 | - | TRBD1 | CASSDGTEHHEQYF | TGTGCCAGCAGCGATGGGACAGAGCACCACGAGCAGTACTTC
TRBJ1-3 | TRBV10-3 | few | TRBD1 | CATADRGTGNTIYF | TGTGCCACCGCGGACAGGGGCACTGGAAACACCATATATTTT
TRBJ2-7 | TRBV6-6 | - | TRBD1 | CASISGQGFGEQYF | TGTGCCAGCATCTCGGGACAGGGCTTCGGCGAGCAGTACTTC
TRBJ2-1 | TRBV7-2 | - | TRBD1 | CASRGDRTFSYNEQFF | TGTGCCAGCAGAGGGGACAGGACCTTCTCCTACAATGAGCAGTTCTTC
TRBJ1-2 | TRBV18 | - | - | CASSPPRGAYGYTF | TGTGCCAGCTCACCACCGCGCGGGGCCTATGGCTACACCTTC
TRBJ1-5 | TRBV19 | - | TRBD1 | CASREKGGQVNQPQHF | TGTGCCAGTAGGGAAAAAGGGGGCCAGGTTAATCAGCCCCAGCATTTT
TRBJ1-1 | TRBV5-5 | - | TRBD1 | CASSLGDRTEAFF | TGTGCCAGCAGCTTGGGGGACAGAACTGAAGCTTTCTTT
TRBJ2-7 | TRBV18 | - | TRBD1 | CASSPTRTGGAEQYF | TGTGCCAGCTCACCGACCCGGACAGGGGGCGCCGAGCAGTACTTC
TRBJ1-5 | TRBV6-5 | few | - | CASSQYGGNQPQHF | TGTGCCAGCAGCCAGTACGGGGGCAATCAGCCCCAGCATTTT
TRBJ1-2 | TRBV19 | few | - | CASRPQGSGYTF | TGTGCCAGTAGACCACAGGGAAGCGGCTACACCTTC